These 27 T cell receptor beta chains were all obtained from the same sample, sequenced in a study of blood T cells in healthy people across ages. Together with a sample-barcoded 5' primer, a J-beta primer mix was included in a second PCR lasting roughly 7 to 11 cycles. TCRdb re-called the 5' RACE reads through MiXCR, storing one row per CDR3 protein. This table holds 850,000 to 1,000,000 distinct CDR3 sequences, about 48% found once. Source material: blood. These receptors originate from a man aged 30 to 39 in good health.

V gene TRBV14 combines with J gene TRBJ2-5; D gene unclear. The CDR3 totals 15 residues. Per germline, CDR1 SGHDN and CDR2 FVKESK. V was pared by 0 bases and J by 5 bases, with 13 bases between. Written as DNA, the CDR3 is TGTGCCAGCAGCCAAGATGGCCCCCTTCGGGAGACCCAGTACTTC. Its translation is CASSQDGPLRETQYF.

This clonotype has ten or more counts. V is TRBV4-1 and J is TRBJ1-4; weak D call: TRBD1 (6 bases). Trimming stripped 1 base from V and 3 bases from J, with 18 bases between. CDR1 and CDR2 (germline): MGHRA, YSYEKL. The CDR3 covers 18 residues. The chain's CDR3 is CASSQGQALRGANEKLFF. The CDR3 DNA follows: TGCGCCAGCAGCCAAGGACAGGCTCTACGGGGGGCTAATGAAAAACTGTTTTTT.

J is TRBJ2-7 and V is TRBV5-1, with D hard to call. Looked up from germline, CDR1 is SGHRS and CDR2 is YFSETQ. V lost 0 bases and J lost 12, with 19 bases in between. This CDR3 spans 14 amino acids. The CDR3 is CASSLAIAGETRYF. In DNA form, the CDR3 reads TGCGCCAGCAGCTTGGCCATAGCTGGCGAGACCCGGTACTTC.

This clonotype was counted only a few times. The chain is built from TRBV9 and TRBJ1-6; D is undetermined. The germline CDR1 and CDR2 sequences are SGDLS and YYNGEE. The CDR3 totals 16 residues. The V end lost 0 bases, the J end lost 0 bases, and 7 bases lay between the germline ends. This CDR3 reads CASSVAASSYNSPLHF. Here the CDR3 DNA reads TGTGCCAGCAGCGTAGCTGCAAGCTCCTATAATTCACCCCTCCACTTT. The full variable domain, completed using reference TRBV9 and TRBJ1-6, is DSGVTQTPKHLITATGQRVTLRCSPRSGDLSVYWYQQSLDQGLQFLIQYYNGEERAKGNILERFSAQQFPDLHSELNLSSLELGDSALYFCASSVAASSYNSPLHFGNGTRLTVT.

To note about this clonotype: The junction departs from the called germline gene at one end, perhaps through a read error. The chain links TRBV29-1 to TRBJ2-1; 8 bases line up with TRBD2. This CDR3 is 16 amino acids long. CDR1 and CDR2 from the germline V gene are SQVTM and ANQGSEA. In DNA form, the CDR3 reads TGCGGCGTTCACGGGCTAGCGGGTCTCTCCTACAATGAGCAGTTCTTC. Translating it yields CGVHGLAGLSYNEQFF.

This chain connects TRBV6-1 to TRBJ2-7; 7 nucleotides agree with TRBD2. Germline V lookup: CDR1 MNHNS, CDR2 SASEGT. CDR3 length: 20 amino acids. J gave up 0 bases and V 8 bases, and 25 bases lay outside the gene matches. CDR3 amino acids: CASSSTSQGRGSRSSYEQYF. For the CDR3, the DNA is TGTGCCAGCTCTTCGACTAGTCAAGGGCGGGGGTCCCGAAGCTCCTACGAGCAGTACTTC.

This clonotype was detected only a few times. The rearrangement joins TRBV3-1 to TRBJ2-5; D ambiguous. This CDR3 comprises 11 residues. With 2 bases removed from V and 7 bases from J, the gap between germline ends came to 5 bases. Germline loops: CDR1 LGHDT, CDR2 YNNKEL (reference sequence). CDR3 nucleotides: TGTGCCAGCAGCCAACAGTGGACCCAGTACTTC. This gives the protein CASSQQWTQYF.

There are a few counts of this clonotype. The genes are TRBV12-3 or TRBV12-4 and TRBJ2-1, with unresolved D. This CDR3 spans 13 amino acids. V lost 5 bases and J lost 5, with 10 bases in between. CDR3 DNA sequence: TGTGCCAGCAGTCCGAGGAATAACAATGAGCAGTTCTTC. Its translation: CASSPRNNNEQFF.

This chain joins TRBV4-1 and TRBJ1-2; 8 positions agree with TRBD1. The junction had 10 bases not matched to a gene; V was cut back by 2 bases and J by 2 bases. This CDR3 spans 17 amino acids. Germline assignment: CDR1 MGHRA and CDR2 YSYEKL. The chain's CDR3 is CASSQYAPGQANYGYTF. The CDR3 DNA follows: TGCGCCAGCAGCCAATACGCACCGGGACAGGCGAACTATGGCTACACCTTC.

This chain links TRBV7-9 with TRBJ2-5, with 11 bases that match TRBD2. This CDR3 region has 17 residues. CDR1 and CDR2 from the germline V gene are SEHNR and FQNEAQ (reference sequence). V was pared by 1 base and J by 3 bases, with 7 bases of the junction left unmatched. DNA of the CDR3: TGTGCCAGCAGCTTAGGCTACACTAGCGGGGGAGAAGAGACCCAGTACTTC. Translating gives CASSLGYTSGGEETQYF.

The V call is TRBV28, the J call TRBJ1-6, with 7 bases that match TRBD1. V dropped 1 base and J dropped 9; count of bases not matched to a gene: 6. The CDR3 runs 15 residues. Germline V lookup: CDR1 MDHEN, CDR2 SYDVKM. Written as DNA, the CDR3 is TGTGCCAGCAGTTTATCCGACAGGGAGGGTTCACCCCTCCACTTT. Its translation: CASSLSDREGSPLHF.

The chain combines TRBV3-1 with TRBJ2-3, with 8 bases fitting TRBD1. The V gene end was trimmed by 0 bases and the J gene end by 2 bases; junction bases not matched to a gene: 4. This CDR3 has 16 amino acids. Germline CDR1 reads LGHDT; CDR2 reads YNNKEL (reference sequence). CDR3 in amino acids: CASSQEDREVTDTQYF. In DNA form, the CDR3 reads TGTGCCAGCAGCCAAGAGGACAGGGAGGTCACAGATACGCAGTATTTT.

The chain is built from TRBV7-3 and TRBJ2-7; tentative D call: TRBD2 (5 bases). The CDR3 is 15 amino acids. Germline lookup yields CDR1 SGHTA and CDR2 FQGTGA. The germline V and J ends were trimmed by 0 bases and 7 bases, with 16 bases remaining between them. The CDR3 DNA reads as TGTGCCAGCAGCTTAACGTACTCCGGAGGCGAGGAGCAGTACTTC. It translates to CASSLTYSGGEEQYF.

This clonotype is a singleton in its sample. This chain connects TRBV7-3 to TRBJ2-6; 8 bases match TRBD1. V gave up 8 bases and J gave up 0 bases; unmatched junction bases: 9. The CDR3 consists of 17 residues. The germline V gene encodes CDR1 SGHTA and CDR2 FQGTGA. The CDR3 bases are TGTGCCAGCTCTTGGACAGGGCCTGGCTCTGGGGCCAACGTCCTGACTTTC. This codes for CASSWTGPGSGANVLTF.

This clonotype has only a few counts. The rearrangement links TRBV6-6 to TRBJ2-3; a possible D gene is TRBD1 (5 bases). The CDR3 is 13 residues long. Germline lookup yields CDR1 MNHNY and CDR2 SVGAGI (reference sequence). V gave up 3 bases and J gave up 4 bases, with 8 bases separating them. The CDR3 DNA is TGTGCCAGCAGTTATGACAGCCCAGATACGCAGTATTTT. It is translated as CASSYDSPDTQYF.

V usage is TRBV7-2 and J usage is TRBJ2-1, with TRBD1 matching 8 bases. This CDR3 has 14 amino acids. Looked up from germline, CDR1 is SGHTA and CDR2 is FQGNSA. After removal of 4 bases from V and 3 bases from J, the junction contained 2 bases not matched to a gene. The CDR3 spells CASSSRGLYNEQFF. The CDR3 DNA is TGTGCCAGCAGCTCCAGGGGGCTCTACAATGAGCAGTTCTTC.

The chain is built from TRBV9 and TRBJ2-3; TRBD2 matches 8 bases. The CDR3 spans 15 residues. With 2 bases clipped from V and 0 bases from J, the junction kept 2 bases outside the gene matches. CDR1 SGDLS and CDR2 YYNGEE come from the germline V gene. The CDR3 DNA is TGTGCCAGCAGCGTTTTAGCGGGGAGCACAGATACGCAGTATTTT. Its protein is CASSVLAGSTDTQYF.

The genes are TRBV4-1 and TRBJ2-5, with D hard to call. The CDR3 spans 15 residues. Germline assignment: CDR1 MGHRA and CDR2 YSYEKL. Trimming stripped 4 bases from V and 1 base from J, with 13 bases between. The CDR3 spells CASSRVTDFQETQYF. Here the CDR3 DNA reads TGCGCCAGCAGCCGAGTGACGGATTTCCAAGAGACCCAGTACTTC.

This clonotype was picked up a small number of times. The rearrangement links TRBV5-6 to TRBJ1-1; D perhaps matches TRBD1 (5 bases). The V gene's germline CDR1 is SGHDT and CDR2 YYEEEE. The CDR3 spans 15 residues. V was cut by 4 bases and J by 1 base, with 14 bases left in between. CDR3 coding DNA: TGTGCCAGCAGCGGCAGGGTGTTTCAGAACACTGAAGCTTTCTTT. This sequence encodes CASSGRVFQNTEAFF.

The chain couples TRBV30 to TRBJ2-7; D possibly corresponds to TRBD2 (5 bases). The CDR3 has 14 amino acids. Germline CDR1 GTSNPN, CDR2 SVGIG (reference sequence). The V gene lost 5 bases and the J gene lost 0 bases, with 14 bases spanning the gap. CDR3 in DNA: TGTGCCTGGCTAAAAACGGGGAGCTCCTACGAGCAGTACTTC. Its protein is CAWLKTGSSYEQYF.

About this clonotype itself: A read error may account for a junction end that differs from germline. This chain connects TRBV2 to TRBJ2-5; 15 bases map to TRBD2. The CDR3 spans 15 residues. Germline CDR1 reads SNHLY; CDR2 reads FYNNEI. The CDR3 loop is CTSSGLAGGSTAQYF. Here the CDR3 DNA reads TGTACCAGCAGTGGACTAGCGGGGGGGTCAACGGCCCAGTACTTC.

The chain is built from TRBV20-1 and TRBJ1-1; D remains unclear. This CDR3 comprises 15 residues. V lost 2 bases, J lost 2 bases, and 15 bases lay in between. Germline CDR1 reads DFQATT; CDR2 reads SNEGSKA (reference sequence). The CDR3 nucleotides are TGCAGTGCTAGACCACTGGGATGGAGTAACACTGAAGCTTTCTTT. Protein sequence: CSARPLGWSNTEAFF.

This clonotype was detected only a few times. The chain is built from TRBV6-5 and TRBJ1-2, with no clear D. Germline V gene lookup returns CDR1 MNHEY and CDR2 SVGAGI. The CDR3 length is 13 residues. Trimming shortened V by 2 bases and J by 8 bases, and 12 bases separated the two germline ends. CDR3 loop: CASSYALGRGYTF. CDR3 in DNA: TGTGCCAGCAGTTACGCCCTCGGACGGGGCTACACCTTC.

This sequence joins TRBV4-2 and TRBJ2-7; D tentatively reads TRBD1 or TRBD2 (6 bases each). Trimming removed 0 bases at V and 2 bases at J, with 14 bases between. This CDR3 region has 16 residues. Germline CDR1 and CDR2: LGHNA and YNFKEQ. The DNA of the CDR3 is TGTGCCAGCAGCCAAGATGGGGTAGGGGGGACCTACGAGCAGTACTTC. Amino acids: CASSQDGVGGTYEQYF.

This clonotype was observed a handful of times. This sequence joins TRBV9 and TRBJ2-3; 9 nucleotides agree with TRBD2. The CDR3 length is 19 residues. Germline CDR1 and CDR2: SGDLS and YYNGEE. Germline trimming cut 3 bases from V and 2 bases from J; bases unmatched to any gene: 16. The CDR3 region is CASSGGEARGGATTDTQYF. The CDR3 DNA sequence: TGTGCCAGCAGCGGCGGAGAGGCCCGCGGGGGGGCGACCACAGATACGCAGTATTTT.

The genes are TRBV3-1 and TRBJ2-1; D gene ambiguous. The CDR3 is 16 amino acids. V was trimmed by 1 base and J by 3 bases, leaving 13 bases between them. Germline V gives CDR1 LGHDT, CDR2 YNNKEL (reference sequence). CDR3 protein: CASSQVERQYYNEQFF. Here the CDR3 DNA reads TGTGCCAGCAGCCAAGTGGAGCGCCAATACTACAATGAGCAGTTCTTC.

In this sample, this clonotype turned up once. This chain links TRBV3-1 with TRBJ2-5, with D maybe TRBD1 (6 bases). The V end lost 5 bases, the J end lost 2 bases, and 15 bases lay between the germline ends. This CDR3 comprises 15 residues. The germline gives CDR1 LGHDT, CDR2 YNNKEL (reference sequence). Here the CDR3 reads CASSFYRDQQETQYF. CDR3 in DNA: TGTGCCAGCAGCTTTTACAGGGATCAACAAGAGACCCAGTACTTC.